The present entry profiles one T cell receptor beta chain with its context. Its antigen is unknown. The gene names here belong to mouse. The read stops 4 residues short of the end of the CDR3; the missing end is completed from the germline J gene. Germline loops: CDR1 NNHNN, CDR2 SYGAGS (reference sequence). V lost 0 bases, J lost 2 bases, and 15 bases lay in between. The CDR3 loop spans 16 amino acids. Following RNA extraction, reverse transcription yielded cDNA that acted as the sequencing template. Sequenced by immunoSEQ multiplex PCR; TCRdb stores in-frame clones only, minus some. This sample comprises around 100,000 clones, none seen once only. This record comes from a study of CD8+ T cells in alopecia areata. Study summary: C3H/HeJ graft donors with spontaneous alopecia, aged 6-12 months, supplied skin that was transplanted onto female C3H/HeJ mice aged roughly 7-11 weeks. The study, taken as a whole, reports: Scalp samples also yield sequences from resident alphabeta T cells of normal skin. Mice showed clearer TCR sharing than patients did, a gap that was possibly HLA-related. Affected lesional scalp, above all in alopecia totalis/universalis, was more clonal than normal scalp.

The gene calls are TRBV13-2 and TRBJ2-7; tentative D call: TRBD2 (7 bases). The TCR sequence derives from a C3H/HeJ mouse with alopecia areata. For this strain, the MHC haplotype corresponds to H2-k. Sample: lesional skin. CDR3 loop: CASGDAAGGRTYEQYF. CDR3 DNA, as far as it was read: TGTGCCAGCGGTGATGCGGCCGGGGGGCGAACCTAT.